Sequencing of this T cell receptor (beta chain) was carried out in a study of T cells in Graves' hyperthyroidism and ophthalmopathy. The source material, RNA transcripts, was used to amplify TCR beta CDR3 regions. First-round RT-PCR targeting the TCR CDR3 was performed with the HTBI primer set. TCRdb recomputed calls from the multiplex PCR reads with MiXCR, one row per CDR3 protein. The sample includes hundreds of thousands of distinct CDR3 sequences, around 14% of them seen just once. This clonotype was counted ten times or more. Germline lookup yields CDR1 LGHDT and CDR2 YNNKEL (reference sequence). V was trimmed by 4 bases and J by 2 bases, leaving 11 bases between them. This CDR3 comprises 14 residues.

The rearrangement uses TRBV3-1 and TRBJ2-5; unclear D gene. Material for sequencing was blood. The source is a woman between 25 and 40 years old with Graves' hyperthyroidism. In nucleotides, the CDR3 is TGTGCCAGCAGCCTTCGGACCCAACAAGAGACCCAGTACTTC. Protein sequence: CASSLRTQQETQYF.